The rows below give T cell receptor beta chains drawn from one sample of a study of T cell changes during pregnancy in multiple sclerosis. Clones were sequenced by immunoSEQ multiplex PCR, and TCRdb holds only the in-frame ones, with some missing. The sample carries tens of thousands of clones, about nine tenths recorded once. This specimen was CD4+ T cells from peripheral blood mononuclear cells, taken in the first trimester of pregnancy. The receptors were sampled from a female donor in good health, enrolled as a control in a pregnancy study. Each CDR3 is given with its conserved first and last residue. The order of the fields is clone size, V gene, J gene, D gene, CDR3 DNA, CDR3 protein. The D gene is left open where the match is weak. Not all rows give a size; the values are once, few, many and, for expanded clones, a class.

clone_size: NA
v_call: TRBV5-1
j_call: TRBJ1-2
d_call: NA
cdr3_nt: TGCGCCAGCAGCTTGTGGGCAGGGGCGATTGATGGCTACACCTTC
cdr3_aa: CASSLWAGAIDGYTF

clone_size: NA
v_call: TRBV7-9
j_call: TRBJ2-3
d_call: TRBD1
cdr3_nt: TGTGCCAGCAGCGCCCAGGGGGTCAGCACAGATACGCAGTATTTT
cdr3_aa: CASSAQGVSTDTQYF

clone_size: NA
v_call: TRBV6-5
j_call: TRBJ1-2
d_call: NA
cdr3_nt: TGTGCCAGCAGCTCAATACAGGTTTTAGCTGGCCACACCTTC
cdr3_aa: CASSSIQVLAGHTF

clone_size: NA
v_call: TRBV6-5
j_call: TRBJ2-7
d_call: TRBD1
cdr3_nt: TGTGCCAGCAGTTCGTTGACAGGGAAGGCCTACGAGCAGTACTTC
cdr3_aa: CASSSLTGKAYEQYF

clone_size: few
v_call: TRBV4-3
j_call: TRBJ1-6
d_call: NA
cdr3_nt: TGCGCCAGCAGCCAAGAATTTCGAGCGGGGCAACCACTTAATTCACCCCTCCACTTT
cdr3_aa: CASSQEFRAGQPLNSPLHF

clone_size: NA
v_call: TRBV10-3
j_call: TRBJ1-2
d_call: TRBD1
cdr3_nt: TGTGCCATCAGTGAGGGTGGACAGGGGGAGAATGGCTACACCTTC
cdr3_aa: CAISEGGQGENGYTF

clone_size: once
v_call: TRBV7-6
j_call: TRBJ2-3
d_call: NA
cdr3_nt: TGTGCCAGCAGCTCCTTCACAGATACGCAGTATTTT
cdr3_aa: CASSSFTDTQYF

clone_size: NA
v_call: TRBV18
j_call: TRBJ2-7
d_call: TRBD1
cdr3_nt: TGTGCCAGCTCACCCATACCCGGGACAGGGTTCGACGAGCAGTACTTC
cdr3_aa: CASSPIPGTGFDEQYF

clone_size: NA
v_call: TRBV5-5
j_call: TRBJ2-3
d_call: TRBD1
cdr3_nt: TGTGCCAGCAGCTTCCTACAGGGGGCCCGCACAGATACGCAGTATTTT
cdr3_aa: CASSFLQGARTDTQYF

clone_size: NA
v_call: TRBV5-4
j_call: TRBJ2-1
d_call: NA
cdr3_nt: TGTGCCAGCAGCTCCACTTCGACAAGAAATGAGCAGTTCTTC
cdr3_aa: CASSSTSTRNEQFF

clone_size: once
v_call: TRBV7-8
j_call: TRBJ1-4
d_call: NA
cdr3_nt: TGTGCCAGCAGCCCCTACAGCCGAGGGGAAAAACTGTTTTTT
cdr3_aa: CASSPYSRGEKLFF

clone_size: NA
v_call: TRBV19
j_call: TRBJ2-2
d_call: NA
cdr3_nt: TGTGCCAGTAGTATAACGGTGAACACCGGGGAGCTGTTTTTT
cdr3_aa: CASSITVNTGELFF

clone_size: NA
v_call: TRBV27
j_call: TRBJ1-2
d_call: TRBD1
cdr3_nt: TGTGCCAGCAGCCGGGACAGGGCAGGAGGCTACACCTTC
cdr3_aa: CASSRDRAGGYTF

clone_size: once
v_call: TRBV5-1
j_call: TRBJ1-1
d_call: NA
cdr3_nt: TGCGCCAGCAGCTTCCAGGGTCGAATGAACACTGAAGCTTTCTTT
cdr3_aa: CASSFQGRMNTEAFF

clone_size: NA
v_call: TRBV28
j_call: TRBJ1-4
d_call: NA
cdr3_nt: TGTGCCAGCAGTTTATTATCGTGGGAGAGAAATGAAAAACTGTTTTTT
cdr3_aa: CASSLLSWERNEKLFF

clone_size: NA
v_call: TRBV28
j_call: TRBJ1-2
d_call: TRBD1
cdr3_nt: TGTGCCAGCAGTTCCGGGACAGAGTATGGCTACACCTTC
cdr3_aa: CASSSGTEYGYTF

clone_size: once
v_call: TRBV9
j_call: TRBJ2-2
d_call: TRBD1
cdr3_nt: TGTGCCAGCAGCGTAATGTGGACAGGGGTGAACACCGGGGAGCTGTTTTTT
cdr3_aa: CASSVMWTGVNTGELFF

clone_size: NA
v_call: TRBV4-1
j_call: TRBJ1-2
d_call: NA
cdr3_nt: TGCGCCAGCAGCCAAGATGGGACTTTTCATTACTATGGCTACACCTTC
cdr3_aa: CASSQDGTFHYYGYTF

clone_size: NA
v_call: TRBV5-4
j_call: TRBJ1-1
d_call: NA
cdr3_nt: TGTGCCAGCAGCTTGCAGGGCGCTGAAGCTTTCTTT
cdr3_aa: CASSLQGAEAFF

clone_size: NA
v_call: TRBV18
j_call: TRBJ1-1
d_call: NA
cdr3_nt: TGTGCCAGCTCACCTTCGGACACGAACACTGAAGCTTTCTTT
cdr3_aa: CASSPSDTNTEAFF

clone_size: NA
v_call: TRBV6-1
j_call: TRBJ1-5
d_call: NA
cdr3_nt: TGTGCCAGCAACGGAGAAGGACAGATCAATCAGCCCCAGCATTTT
cdr3_aa: CASNGEGQINQPQHF

clone_size: NA
v_call: TRBV15
j_call: TRBJ2-7
d_call: NA
cdr3_nt: TGTGCCACCAGCGTCGGGGGGCAGCCCAGCTCCTACGAGCAGTACTTC
cdr3_aa: CATSVGGQPSSYEQYF

clone_size: NA
v_call: TRBV27
j_call: TRBJ1-1
d_call: NA
cdr3_nt: TGTGCCAGCAGTCTGAGGGGGGGGTCAATGAACACTGAAGCTTTCTTT
cdr3_aa: CASSLRGGSMNTEAFF

clone_size: NA
v_call: TRBV18
j_call: TRBJ1-6
d_call: NA
cdr3_nt: TGTGCCAGCTCACCACTGCAGGGAGGGGATTCACCCCTCCACTTT
cdr3_aa: CASSPLQGGDSPLHF

clone_size: NA
v_call: TRBV2
j_call: TRBJ2-3
d_call: TRBD2
cdr3_nt: TGTGCCAGCAGACTAGCGGGGACCACAGATACGCAGTATTTT
cdr3_aa: CASRLAGTTDTQYF

clone_size: NA
v_call: TRBV7-2
j_call: TRBJ1-4
d_call: NA
cdr3_nt: TGTGCCAGCACCTTGGACAGACTTAATGAAAAACTGTTTTTT
cdr3_aa: CASTLDRLNEKLFF

clone_size: NA
v_call: TRBV11-3
j_call: TRBJ2-3
d_call: TRBD2
cdr3_nt: TGTGCCAGCAGCTTAGAGGGGCTAGCGGGAGATACGCAGTATTTT
cdr3_aa: CASSLEGLAGDTQYF

clone_size: NA
v_call: TRBV12-5
j_call: TRBJ2-7
d_call: NA
cdr3_nt: TGTGCTAGTGGTCCCTATCGGGACACCACCTACGAGCAGTACTTC
cdr3_aa: CASGPYRDTTYEQYF

clone_size: once
v_call: TRBV29-1
j_call: TRBJ1-3
d_call: NA
cdr3_nt: TGCAGCGTTCGGGGGAGCCGGGAGGGAAACACCATATATTTT
cdr3_aa: CSVRGSREGNTIYF

clone_size: NA
v_call: TRBV9
j_call: TRBJ2-2
d_call: NA
cdr3_nt: TGTGCCAGCAGCCCCGAGGGGCGGGGAGTTAACACCGGGGAGCTGTTTTTT
cdr3_aa: CASSPEGRGVNTGELFF

clone_size: NA
v_call: TRBV4-3
j_call: TRBJ2-2
d_call: TRBD2
cdr3_nt: TGCGCCAGCAGCCGGTTGGGACTAGCGGGGGCGTCCGGGGAGCTGTTTTTT
cdr3_aa: CASSRLGLAGASGELFF

clone_size: NA
v_call: TRBV11-3
j_call: TRBJ1-1
d_call: NA
cdr3_nt: TGTGCCAGCAGCTTGGGTACAGGGAAGGCTTTCTTT
cdr3_aa: CASSLGTGKAFF

clone_size: NA
v_call: TRBV28
j_call: TRBJ2-2
d_call: NA
cdr3_nt: TGTGCCAGCAGTTTTGCGAGTAACACCGGGGAGCTGTTTTTT
cdr3_aa: CASSFASNTGELFF

clone_size: NA
v_call: TRBV19
j_call: TRBJ1-1
d_call: TRBD1
cdr3_nt: TGTGCCAGTAGTCTAATGACAGGGGGAAGGTCTGAAGCTTTCTTT
cdr3_aa: CASSLMTGGRSEAFF

clone_size: NA
v_call: TRBV7-9
j_call: TRBJ1-5
d_call: NA
cdr3_nt: TGTGCCAGCAGCACCACCGGGGGGAATCAGCCCCAGCATTTT
cdr3_aa: CASSTTGGNQPQHF

clone_size: once
v_call: TRBV4-3
j_call: TRBJ2-3
d_call: TRBD1
cdr3_nt: TGCGCCAGCAGCCAAGAGACGGGACAGGGGACAGATACGCAGTATTTT
cdr3_aa: CASSQETGQGTDTQYF

clone_size: once
v_call: TRBV18
j_call: TRBJ2-2
d_call: NA
cdr3_nt: TGTGCCAGCCGCCGGGTGACGAACACCGGGGAGCTGTTTTTT
cdr3_aa: CASRRVTNTGELFF

clone_size: once
v_call: TRBV4-2
j_call: TRBJ1-3
d_call: NA
cdr3_nt: TGTGCCAGCAGCCCGGGTGGGCGGGCGGCTGGAAACACCATATATTTT
cdr3_aa: CASSPGGRAAGNTIYF

clone_size: NA
v_call: TRBV2
j_call: TRBJ1-2
d_call: NA
cdr3_nt: TGTGCCAGCAGTCCTTCCGGGAACAACTATGGCTACACCTTC
cdr3_aa: CASSPSGNNYGYTF

clone_size: once
v_call: TRBV28
j_call: TRBJ1-1
d_call: NA
cdr3_nt: TGTGCCAGCAGCTCCACAGAGGGCACTGAAGCTTTCTTT
cdr3_aa: CASSSTEGTEAFF

clone_size: NA
v_call: TRBV7-2
j_call: TRBJ2-5
d_call: TRBD2
cdr3_nt: TGTGCCAGCAGCTTAGCGCTTCTCGCGGGGGGGCGTGGAGAGACCCAGTACTTC
cdr3_aa: CASSLALLAGGRGETQYF

clone_size: NA
v_call: TRBV15
j_call: TRBJ2-5
d_call: TRBD2
cdr3_nt: TGTGCCACCAGCAGGGCCGGGACTAGCAAAGAGACCCAGTACTTC
cdr3_aa: CATSRAGTSKETQYF

clone_size: NA
v_call: TRBV6-5
j_call: TRBJ1-1
d_call: NA
cdr3_nt: TGTGCCAGCAGTTACGTGGGGGGCGGGGGTGAAGCTTTCTTT
cdr3_aa: CASSYVGGGGEAFF

clone_size: NA
v_call: TRBV2
j_call: TRBJ2-5
d_call: TRBD2
cdr3_nt: TGTGCCAGCAGTGAACCTTGGACTAGCGGGTTTCAAGAGACCCAGTACTTC
cdr3_aa: CASSEPWTSGFQETQYF

clone_size: NA
v_call: TRBV7-9
j_call: TRBJ2-5
d_call: TRBD2
cdr3_nt: TGTGCCAGCAGCTCGCCACAAGGACTAGGGGAGACCCAGTACTTC
cdr3_aa: CASSSPQGLGETQYF

clone_size: NA
v_call: TRBV4-2
j_call: TRBJ2-2
d_call: NA
cdr3_nt: TGTGCCACCAAGAACACCGGGGAGCTGTTTTTT
cdr3_aa: CATKNTGELFF

clone_size: NA
v_call: TRBV5-8
j_call: TRBJ1-3
d_call: TRBD1
cdr3_nt: TGTGCCAGCAGCTTGAGACAGGGCCCGATCGCCATATATTTT
cdr3_aa: CASSLRQGPIAIYF

clone_size: NA
v_call: TRBV9
j_call: TRBJ2-5
d_call: NA
cdr3_nt: TGTGCCAGCAGCGCCCAACACAGCGGGACCCAGTACTTC
cdr3_aa: CASSAQHSGTQYF

clone_size: NA
v_call: TRBV19
j_call: TRBJ2-2
d_call: TRBD2
cdr3_nt: TGTGCCAGTAGCCCGGGGGGGGCCACCGGGGAGCTGTTTTTT
cdr3_aa: CASSPGGATGELFF

clone_size: NA
v_call: TRBV27
j_call: TRBJ2-3
d_call: NA
cdr3_nt: TGTGCCAGCAGAACGTTAGCTGAGCGGAGCACAGATACGCAGTATTTT
cdr3_aa: CASRTLAERSTDTQYF